The 22 T cell receptor beta chains in this list originate from one sample, sequenced in a study of T cell repertoires in cytomegalovirus infection. A single record per CDR3 protein comes from TCRdb applying MiXCR to the reads. Seen here are 200,000 to 250,000 distinct CDR3 sequences, 35% to 40% observed once, and the top ten hold approximately 60%. No antigen has been identified for these receptors. The sequencing here drew on CD8+ T cells from cultured PBMCs, taken from culture after CMV antigen stimulation. Receptors originate from a human donor in good health (CMV status not recorded). Some clones in this sample may be carry-over from other donors' samples.

This clonotype turned up a few times. This sequence joins TRBV7-2 and TRBJ2-3; D not certain. V shed 7 bases and J shed 0 bases, with 8 bases lying between them. The CDR3 consists of 13 residues. Germline values: CDR1 SGHTA, CDR2 FQGNSA. CDR3 DNA: TGTGCCAGCACCAACTCTAGCACAGATACGCAGTATTTT. Translating gives CASTNSSTDTQYF.

This clonotype was seen more than once but under ten times. V is TRBV2 and J is TRBJ2-5, with D perhaps matching TRBD2 (5 bases). V lost 7 bases, J lost 7 bases, and 16 bases lay in between. Germline lookup yields CDR1 SNHLY and CDR2 FYNNEI. There are 13 residues in the CDR3. The CDR3 sequence: CASNDRGFRTQYF. In DNA form, the CDR3 reads TGTGCCAGCAATGACCGGGGATTTAGGACCCAGTACTTC.

V gene TRBV4-1 combines with J gene TRBJ2-5; 9 bases are a match to TRBD2. The V and J ends lost 1 base and 2 bases, in that order; junction bases with no gene match: 8. Germline CDR1 is MGHRA and CDR2 is YSYEKL. The CDR3 extends over 17 amino acids. CDR3 DNA sequence: TGCGCCAGCAGCCAAGGCGGGAGGGCGGGGTTGCAAGAGACCCAGTACTTC. This gives the protein CASSQGGRAGLQETQYF.

The CDR3 coding sequence is TGCGCCAGCAGCCTATCCACAGTAAAGAGACCCCAGTACTTC. Protein product: CASSLSTVKRPQYF. This rearrangement joins TRBV5-1 to TRBJ2-5; unclear D gene. The CDR3 covers 14 residues. Germline loops: CDR1 SGHRS, CDR2 YFSETQ. V lost 4 bases and J lost 9, with 19 bases in between. Looking up the rest from reference TRBV5-1 and TRBJ2-5 gives the full variable domain: KAGVTQTPRYLIKTRGQQVTLSCSPISGHRSVSWYQQTPGQGLQFLFEYFSETQRNKGNFPGRFSGRQFSNSRSEMNVSTLELGDSALYLCASSLSTVKRPQYFGPGTRLLVL.

This clonotype was observed a single time. The chain employs TRBV27 and TRBJ1-1; TRBD1 aligns across 8 bases. The CDR3 has 14 amino acids. V trimming: 5 bases; J trimming: 5 bases; junction bases outside the gene matches: 7. Germline CDR1 MNHEY, CDR2 SMNVEV (reference sequence). DNA of the CDR3: TGTGCCAGCAGTCCAGACAGGGGAGAGACTGAAGCTTTCTTT. Residues: CASSPDRGETEAFF.

The rearrangement joins TRBV7-2 to TRBJ2-1; no firm D call. Trimming stripped 1 base from V and 0 bases from J, with 10 bases between. CDR1 and CDR2 (germline): SGHTA, FQGNSA. This CDR3 contains 16 residues. CDR3 in DNA: TGTGCCAGCAGCTTAGGAACTATAAGCTCCTACAATGAGCAGTTCTTC. Its protein product is CASSLGTISSYNEQFF.

The V gene is TRBV2, the J gene TRBJ2-7; no clear D gene. Germline CDR1 SNHLY, CDR2 FYNNEI. CDR3 size: 12 residues. Trimming took off 11 bases at V and 2 bases at J, with 13 bases between the two ends. CDR3 DNA sequence: TGTGCCGCCGCCGGGCTCGCCTACGAGCAGTACTTC. This sequence encodes CAAAGLAYEQYF.

This chain joins TRBV28 and TRBJ2-5; TRBD1 is a possible D gene (5 bases). The CDR3 covers 17 residues. From germline, CDR1 is MDHEN and CDR2 SYDVKM. V was shortened by 5 bases and J by 4 bases, with 23 bases between the two germline ends. CDR3 in amino acids: CASSLSFRASDAETQYF. CDR3 nucleotides: TGTGCCAGCAGTCTATCTTTCAGGGCGTCGGATGCAGAGACCCAGTACTTC.

J is TRBJ1-1 and V is TRBV5-6; D is undetermined. V lost 4 bases and J lost 4, with 14 bases in between. Germline V lookup: CDR1 SGHDT, CDR2 YYEEEE. The CDR3 is 14 amino acids. CDR3 amino acids: CASSGGWKSTEAFF. CDR3 nucleotides: TGTGCCAGCAGCGGAGGGTGGAAGAGCACTGAAGCTTTCTTT.

The table lists this clonotype with a few counts. The chain carries TRBV6-1 and TRBJ2-1; 15 bases are a match to TRBD2. The trim removed 8 bases at V and 3 bases at J, leaving 5 bases unmatched. Germline V gene sequence: CDR1 MNHNS, CDR2 SASEGT. CDR3 length: 16 residues. CDR3 amino acids: CASVGTSGRNYNEQFF. CDR3 nucleotide sequence: TGTGCCAGCGTTGGGACTAGCGGGAGGAACTACAATGAGCAGTTCTTC.

This chain connects TRBV20-1 to TRBJ2-2; TRBD2 matches at 9 bases. CDR3 length equals 15 residues. J was trimmed by 7 bases and V by 3 bases; bases with no gene match: 9. CDR1 DFQATT and CDR2 SNEGSKA come from the germline V gene (reference sequence). The CDR3 sequence is CSASWAGGPDGELFF. The CDR3, as DNA: TGCAGTGCTAGCTGGGCGGGGGGGCCGGACGGGGAGCTGTTTTTT.

This chain links TRBV4-2 with TRBJ1-4, with D perhaps matching TRBD1 (5 bases). In germline, CDR1 is LGHNA, CDR2 YNFKEQ. V lost 0 bases, J lost 7 bases, and 15 bases lay in between. The CDR3 runs 16 residues. The CDR3 DNA is TGTGCCAGCAGCCAAGATGTTCCGGGCCAGGGTGAAAAACTGTTTTTT. Translated, it gives CASSQDVPGQGEKLFF.

This clonotype has only one observation. The chain has TRBV7-9 and TRBJ1-4, with D perhaps matching TRBD1 (5 bases). Germline V lookup: CDR1 SEHNR, CDR2 FQNEAQ (reference sequence). Trimming stripped 2 bases from V and 3 bases from J, with 13 bases between. The CDR3 consists of 16 residues. The CDR3 protein is CASSLFGAEANEKLFF. The CDR3 bases are TGTGCCAGCAGCTTATTTGGGGCCGAGGCTAATGAAAAACTGTTTTTT.

The chain links TRBV6-6 to TRBJ1-1; the match to TRBD1 covers 8 bases. The germline gives CDR1 MNHNY, CDR2 SVGAGI (reference sequence). Germline trimming cut 2 bases from V and 1 base from J; bases unmatched to any gene: 9. The CDR3 runs to 17 residues. CDR3 residues: CASSYLGGQGGNTEAFF. DNA of the CDR3: TGTGCCAGCAGTTACCTCGGTGGACAGGGAGGGAACACTGAAGCTTTCTTT.

The rearrangement uses TRBV11-2 and TRBJ1-3, with D unresolved. There are 14 residues in the CDR3. The germline V and J ends were trimmed by 6 bases and 4 bases, with 13 bases remaining between them. Germline V CDR1 and CDR2: SGHAT, FQNNGV. DNA of the CDR3: TGTGCCAGCAGACCGCCGCGGGCCGGAAACACCATATATTTT. It translates to CASRPPRAGNTIYF.

The genes are TRBV28 and TRBJ2-5, with D unresolved. The CDR3 contains 11 residues. Deletions cut 3 bases from V and 5 bases from J, with 4 bases between. Germline V gene data show CDR1 as MDHEN and CDR2 as SYDVKM. CDR3 DNA: TGTGCCAGCAGTTTGGACGAGACCCAGTACTTC. This gives the protein CASSLDETQYF.

The chain joins TRBV12-3 or TRBV12-4 to TRBJ2-1, with 8 bases lining up with TRBD2. The V segment lost 0 bases and the J segment 5 bases; nucleotides outside the gene matches: 6. The CDR3 runs to 16 residues. The CDR3 sequence: CASSLALSGGNNEQFF. The CDR3 DNA is TGTGCCAGCAGTTTAGCGCTGAGCGGGGGAAACAATGAGCAGTTCTTC.

The chain carries TRBV11-2 and TRBJ2-7, with 14 nucleotides matching TRBD2. The CDR3 has 16 amino acids. Germline CDR1 reads SGHAT; CDR2 reads FQNNGV. Germline trimming cut 5 bases from V and 3 bases from J; bases unmatched to any gene: 6. The CDR3 region has the DNA TGTGCCAGCAGCGGATCGACTAGCGGGAGGGACTACGAGCAGTACTTC. Residues: CASSGSTSGRDYEQYF.

To note about this clonotype: This may be a read error, as it is one base from a much larger clone. The chain employs TRBV12-3 or TRBV12-4 and TRBJ2-4, with 7 bases identical to TRBD2. The CDR3 contains 19 residues. The CDR3 DNA sequence: TGTGCCAGCACCCGAGGCGGGAGATTCCAAAGTCTAGCCAAAAAAATTCAGTACTTC. It yields the protein CASTRGGRFQSLAKKIQYF.

This sequence joins TRBV20-1 and TRBJ2-3; 7 nucleotides line up with TRBD2. Germline CDR1 DFQATT, CDR2 SNEGSKA (reference sequence). J was trimmed by 3 bases and V by 0 bases; bases with no gene match: 9. The CDR3 length is 16 residues. The CDR3 sequence is CSARDLGAGATDTQYF. CDR3 in DNA: TGCAGTGCTAGAGATTTAGGGGCGGGAGCAACAGATACGCAGTATTTT.

The V gene is TRBV5-1, the J gene TRBJ2-1; 9 positions agree with TRBD2. CDR1 SGHRS and CDR2 YFSETQ come from the germline V gene. The V and J ends lost 4 bases and 7 bases, in that order; junction bases with no gene match: 9. The CDR3 is 15 amino acids. CDR3 residues: CASSLGLATFNEQFF. The CDR3 DNA follows: TGCGCCAGCAGCCTCGGACTAGCGACCTTTAATGAGCAGTTCTTC.

This rearrangement joins TRBV27 to TRBJ2-1; 9 nucleotides agree with TRBD1. Trimming took 4 bases from V and 5 from J; bases not matched to a gene: 0. The CDR3 loop spans 13 amino acids. Germline V gene sequence: CDR1 MNHEY, CDR2 SMNVEV (reference sequence). Written as DNA, the CDR3 is TGTGCCAGCAGTTGGACAGGGGACAATGAGCAGTTCTTC. This sequence encodes CASSWTGDNEQFF.